The clone carrying this TCR beta chain has only one observation. This specimen comes from a study of cytomegalovirus exposure and HLA in healthy donors. Study as a whole: There were about 85 million unique TCRs (from HLA-typed donors) in an early data release.

Per germline, CDR1 SGHRS and CDR2 YFSETQ. This CDR3 has 16 residues. With 0 bases removed from V and 0 bases from J, the gap between germline ends came to 12 bases. Primers for the PCR totalled 60 Vbeta and 13 Jbeta. Some clones are missing from TCRdb's copy, which holds only in-frame ones; the method was immunoSEQ multiplex PCR. The sample contains around 200,000 clones, 70% to 85% of which appear only once. The receptor was isolated from a girl aged 2 to 10 in good health and CMV-seropositive. The sample was PBMCs. The chain has TRBV5-1 and TRBJ1-2, with D tentatively TRBD1 (6 bases). The CDR3 DNA sequence: TGCGCCAGCAGCTTGGCCGGGGGGGGGCCTAACTATGGCTACACCTTC. As protein: CASSLAGGGPNYGYTF.